These 9 T cell receptor beta chains came from one sample sequenced in a study of CD8 T cells in ankylosing spondylitis. From the 5' RACE reads, TCRdb called clonotypes with MiXCR, one entry per CDR3 protein. The sample contains fewer than 350,000 distinct CDR3 sequences, around a tenth of which appear only once. The specimen was blood, either unsorted or a sorted T cell fraction (not recorded which). The receptors originated from a female donor with ankylosing spondylitis or in good health (not recorded which).

This clonotype was seen repeatedly, ten times or more. The chain uses TRBV12-3 or TRBV12-4 and TRBJ2-1; 7 positions agree with TRBD2. V lost 6 bases, J lost 4 bases, and 9 bases stayed unmatched. The CDR3 covers 15 residues. The CDR3 coding sequence is TGTGCCAGCAGACCTCAAGGGACTACATACAATGAGCAGTTCTTC. The encoded protein is CASRPQGTTYNEQFF.

This clonotype was detected a few times. V and J are TRBV2 and TRBJ2-2; D call uncertain. The CDR3 has 15 amino acids. CDR1 SNHLY and CDR2 FYNNEI come from the germline V gene. Deletions cut 1 base from V and 1 base from J, with 7 bases between. The CDR3 spells CASSEGVLNTGELFF. The CDR3 nucleotides read TGTGCCAGCAGTGAAGGAGTTCTGAACACCGGGGAGCTGTTTTTT.

This chain uses TRBV7-2 with TRBJ1-5; D is ambiguous. Germline assignment: CDR1 SGHTA and CDR2 FQGNSA. V was clipped by 2 bases and J by 4 bases, with 12 bases between them. CDR3 length: 15 residues. The CDR3 DNA follows: TGTGCCAGCAGCTTAACGTCGCGACCAAATCAGCCCCAGCATTTT. Its translation: CASSLTSRPNQPQHF.

A note on this clonotype: Possible read error: a much larger clone is one base away. V is TRBV5-1 and J is TRBJ1-2; 11 nucleotides match TRBD1. Germline values: CDR1 SGHRS, CDR2 YFSETQ. CDR3 length equals 15 residues. J gave up 7 bases and V 9 bases, and 14 bases lay outside the gene matches. The CDR3 sequence: CATSPSGQGDFGYTF. The CDR3 bases are TGCGCCACCTCTCCCTCGGGACAGGGGGACTTTGGCTACACCTTC.

The chain employs TRBV28 and TRBJ2-7; the match to TRBD2 covers 9 bases. The CDR3 runs 16 residues. The germline V gene encodes CDR1 MDHEN and CDR2 SYDVKM. J lost 4 bases, V lost 7 bases, and 14 bases had no gene match. This chain's CDR3 is CASTESQLAGLYEQYF. CDR3 sequence (DNA): TGTGCCAGCACCGAATCGCAACTAGCGGGTTTATACGAGCAGTACTTC.

This clonotype was seen repeatedly, ten times or more. The rearrangement joins TRBV29-1 to TRBJ1-5; 8 bases are shared with TRBD1. Trimming at V came to 7 bases and at J to 0 bases, leaving 11 bases not matched to a gene. Germline CDR1 SQVTM, CDR2 ANQGSEA. The CDR3 is 16 residues long. This chain's CDR3 is CSAKGQEINSNQPQHF. The DNA of the CDR3 is TGCAGCGCTAAGGGACAGGAGATAAATAGCAATCAGCCCCAGCATTTT.

The chain has TRBV5-1 and TRBJ1-1; D unresolved. Germline assignment: CDR1 SGHRS and CDR2 YFSETQ. Between the trimmed V and J ends, which lost 3 bases and 1 base, there was a span of 7 bases. The CDR3 spans 13 residues. The CDR3 region is CASSWAGNTEAFF. In DNA form, the CDR3 reads TGCGCCAGCAGCTGGGCGGGGAACACTGAAGCTTTCTTT.

This clonotype was counted many times. V is TRBV20-1 and J is TRBJ2-3; 10 nucleotides match TRBD2. The CDR3 sequence is 13 residues long. Germline-derived CDR1 and CDR2 are DFQATT and SNEGSKA (reference sequence). CDR3 amino acids: CSAQRGGGDTQYF. The CDR3 nucleotides are TGCAGCGCCCAGCGGGGGGGCGGAGATACGCAGTATTTT.

The sample holds many counts of this clonotype. This chain links TRBV5-1 with TRBJ2-1; D unresolved. V lost 2 bases and J lost 9, with 9 bases in between. Germline V CDR1 and CDR2: SGHRS, YFSETQ. The CDR3 covers 12 residues. CDR3 sequence reads: CASSLVYGEQFF. CDR3 coding DNA: TGCGCCAGCAGCTTAGTATATGGTGAGCAGTTCTTC.